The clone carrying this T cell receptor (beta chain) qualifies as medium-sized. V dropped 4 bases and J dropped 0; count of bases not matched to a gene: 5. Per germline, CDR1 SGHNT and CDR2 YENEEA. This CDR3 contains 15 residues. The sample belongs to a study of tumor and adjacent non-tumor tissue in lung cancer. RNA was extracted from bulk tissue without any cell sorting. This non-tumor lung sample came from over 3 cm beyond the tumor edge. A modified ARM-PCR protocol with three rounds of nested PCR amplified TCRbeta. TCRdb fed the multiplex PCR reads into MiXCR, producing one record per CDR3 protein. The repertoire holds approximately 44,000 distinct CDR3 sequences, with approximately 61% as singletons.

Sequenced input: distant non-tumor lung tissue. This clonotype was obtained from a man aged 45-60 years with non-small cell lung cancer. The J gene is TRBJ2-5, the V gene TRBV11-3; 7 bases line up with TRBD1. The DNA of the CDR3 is TGTGCCAGCAGCTCAGGGGACAGCCACCAAGAGACCCAGTACTTC. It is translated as CASSSGDSHQETQYF.